This T cell receptor beta chain emerged from a study of CD8 T cells in ankylosing spondylitis. Overall study findings and caveats: Disease-linked clones were found to be CD8+ and relatively rare in peripheral blood. One TCR beta motif, made up of roughly eight highly homologous variants, appeared characteristic of ankylosing spondylitis blood. Clones tied to disease were said to be significantly enriched in matched ankylosing spondylitis synovial fluid.

This clonotype was counted a few times. Its specificity is not known. Via MiXCR, TCRdb re-called the 5' RACE reads, giving one row per CDR3 protein. Of just over 300,000 distinct CDR3 sequences in the sample, around 21% were seen once. In germline, CDR1 is SGHRS, CDR2 YFSETQ. The trim removed 4 bases at V and 8 bases at J, leaving 6 bases unmatched. The CDR3 runs 14 residues. The chain joins TRBV5-1 to TRBJ1-4, with 9 bases matching TRBD1. Sequenced sample: blood, either unsorted or a sorted T cell fraction (not recorded which). The TCR sequence derives from a female donor with ankylosing spondylitis or in good health (not recorded which). This CDR3 is CASSPQGAGEKLFF. In DNA, the CDR3 is TGCGCCAGCAGCCCACAGGGGGCTGGCGAAAAACTGTTTTTT.